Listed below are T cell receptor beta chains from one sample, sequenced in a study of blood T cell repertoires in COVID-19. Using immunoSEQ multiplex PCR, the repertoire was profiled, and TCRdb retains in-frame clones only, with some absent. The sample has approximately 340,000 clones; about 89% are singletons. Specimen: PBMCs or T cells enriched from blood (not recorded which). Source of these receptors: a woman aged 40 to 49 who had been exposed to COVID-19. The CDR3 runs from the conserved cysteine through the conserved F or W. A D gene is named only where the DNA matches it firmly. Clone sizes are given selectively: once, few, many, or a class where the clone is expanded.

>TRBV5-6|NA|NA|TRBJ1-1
TGTGCCAGCAGCTTTAGAGCAGAAGCTTTCTTT
CASSFRAEAFF
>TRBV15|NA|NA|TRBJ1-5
TGTGCCACCAGCAGATCGGGAGGGGGTCGGGGCAATCAGCCCCAGCATTTT
CATSRSGGGRGNQPQHF
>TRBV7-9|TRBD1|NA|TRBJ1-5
TGTGCCAGCCGCACAGGGGAACAGCCCCAGCATTTT
CASRTGEQPQHF
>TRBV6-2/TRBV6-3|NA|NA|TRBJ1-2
TGTGCCAGCAGTTCCACGGCCCTTTTCAGGCTCTATGGCTACACCTTC
CASSSTALFRLYGYTF
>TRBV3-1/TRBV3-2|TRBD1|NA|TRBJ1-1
TGTGCCAGCAGGACAGGGACTGAAGCTTTCTTT
CASRTGTEAFF
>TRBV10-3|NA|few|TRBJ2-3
TGTGCCATCAGTTGGGAGACTAGCACAGATACGCAGTATTTT
CAISWETSTDTQYF
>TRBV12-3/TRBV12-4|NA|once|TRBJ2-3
TGTGCCAGCACCCAAAACACAGATACGCAGTATTTT
CASTQNTDTQYF
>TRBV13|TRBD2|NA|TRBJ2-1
TGTGCCAGCAGCCCCTACTCCGGGACTAGCGGATACAATGAGCAGTTCTTC
CASSPYSGTSGYNEQFF
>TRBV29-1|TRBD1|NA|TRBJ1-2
TGCAGCGTTGAACTCGCTCCAGGACAGGGTCCCTCTAACTATGGCTACACCTTC
CSVELAPGQGPSNYGYTF
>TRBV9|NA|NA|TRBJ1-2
TGTGCCAGCGCCCAACCGGACAGATATGGCTACACCTTC
CASAQPDRYGYTF
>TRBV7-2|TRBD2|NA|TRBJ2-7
TGTGCCAGCAGCTTAGTGCTAGCGGGAGGGAGGGCCTACGAGCAGTACTTC
CASSLVLAGGRAYEQYF
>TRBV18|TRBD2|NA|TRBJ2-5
TGTGCCGGGGCTAGCGGTCCCCAAGAGACCCAGTACTTC
CAGASGPQETQYF
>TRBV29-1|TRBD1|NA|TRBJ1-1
TGCAGCGTAGGACAGGGGGGAGGGAGCACTGAAGCTTTCTTT
CSVGQGGGSTEAFF
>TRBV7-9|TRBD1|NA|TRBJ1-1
TGTGCCAGCAGCTTAAGGTTGGGGTATACAGGGGACACTGAAGCTTTCTTT
CASSLRLGYTGDTEAFF
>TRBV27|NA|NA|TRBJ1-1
TGTGCCAGCTCCTTGGGAGGGGCAGCGAACACTGAAGCTTTCTTT
CASSLGGAANTEAFF
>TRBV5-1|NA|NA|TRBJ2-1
TGCGCCAGCACCGTCAATGGGGGCGCCCCCTACAATGAGCAGTTCTTC
CASTVNGGAPYNEQFF
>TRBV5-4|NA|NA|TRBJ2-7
TGTGCCTGCGGTCACGGCACTTTCGAGCAGTACTTC
CACGHGTFEQYF
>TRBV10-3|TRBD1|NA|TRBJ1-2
TGTGCCATCAGTGACGGACAGGGGGGATATGGCTACACCTTC
CAISDGQGGYGYTF
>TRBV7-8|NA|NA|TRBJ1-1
TGTGCCAGCAGCTTTTTTTTAGCGGGTCGCGAAGCTTTCTTT
CASSFFLAGREAFF
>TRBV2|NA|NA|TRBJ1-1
TGTGCCAGCAGTGAGAGGCGGGTGAACACTGAAGCTTTCTTT
CASSERRVNTEAFF
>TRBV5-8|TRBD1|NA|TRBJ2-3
TGTGCCAGCAGCTGGTTTTCTGTAGGGACAGCTAACACAGATACGCAGTATTTT
CASSWFSVGTANTDTQYF
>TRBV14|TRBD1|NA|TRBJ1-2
TGTGCCAGCAGCGGGACAGGGCTCCTTCGCGATTTGGGCGGCTACACCTTC
CASSGTGLLRDLGGYTF
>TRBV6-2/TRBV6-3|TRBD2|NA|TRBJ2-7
TGTGCCAGCAGTGCAGGGACTAGCGGGGGATCCTACGAGCAGTACTTC
CASSAGTSGGSYEQYF
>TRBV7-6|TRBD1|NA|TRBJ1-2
TGTGCCAGCAGCCCCGACAGGGTGGAGGGCTACACCTTC
CASSPDRVEGYTF
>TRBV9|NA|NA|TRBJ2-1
TGTGCCAGCAGCGCGGGGGACCCGGGACCGCGGAATGAGCAGTTCTTC
CASSAGDPGPRNEQFF
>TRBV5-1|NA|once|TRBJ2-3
TGCGCCAGCAGCTTGGCTCTTCGTGCCGCCACTAGCACAGATACGCAGTATTTT
CASSLALRAATSTDTQYF
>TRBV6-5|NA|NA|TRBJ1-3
TGTGCCAGCAGGGGAGCTTCTGGAAACACCATATATTTT
CASRGASGNTIYF
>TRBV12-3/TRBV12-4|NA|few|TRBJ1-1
TGTGCCAGCACCCTGACAAAAACTGAAGCTTTCTTT
CASTLTKTEAFF
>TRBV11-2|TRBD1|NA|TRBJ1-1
TGTGCCAGCAGCCTCCGGACAGGGGAATTTGGGGACACTGAAGCTTTCTTT
CASSLRTGEFGDTEAFF
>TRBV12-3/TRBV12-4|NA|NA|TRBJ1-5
TGTGCCAGCACTCGGACTGCGGGGCAGCCCCAGCATTTT
CASTRTAGQPQHF
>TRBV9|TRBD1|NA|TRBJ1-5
TGTGCCAGCAGCCCAAGGACAGGGAGCGATCAGCCCCAGCATTTT
CASSPRTGSDQPQHF
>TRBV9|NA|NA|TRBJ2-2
TGTGCCAGCAGCGTAGGGTTGGGGCTAGACGGCACCGGGGAGCTGTTTTTT
CASSVGLGLDGTGELFF
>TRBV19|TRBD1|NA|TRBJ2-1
TGTGCCAGTAGGGGACAGGGTGGAAATGAGCAGTTCTTC
CASRGQGGNEQFF
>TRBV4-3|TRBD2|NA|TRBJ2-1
TGCGCCAGCAGCCAAGGGATTCTAGCGGGCTCCTACAATGAGCAGTTCTTC
CASSQGILAGSYNEQFF
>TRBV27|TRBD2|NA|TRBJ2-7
TGTGCCAGCAGCGGGACTAGCGGAAAGTACGAGCAGTACTTC
CASSGTSGKYEQYF
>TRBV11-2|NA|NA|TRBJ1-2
TGTGCCAGCAGCTCCGCCGGACAGCAGTCTAACTATGGCTACACCTTC
CASSSAGQQSNYGYTF
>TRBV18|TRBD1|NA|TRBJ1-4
TGTGCCAGCTCACTCACAGGGGGAGCAACTAATGAAAAACTGTTTTTT
CASSLTGGATNEKLFF
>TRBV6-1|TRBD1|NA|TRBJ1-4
TGTGCCAGCAGTGTACAGGGGGCGACCTACACCTCTAATGAAAAACTGTTTTTT
CASSVQGATYTSNEKLFF
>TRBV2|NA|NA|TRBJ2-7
TGTGCCAGCAGTGGACAGGTTCCCTACGAGCAGTACTTC
CASSGQVPYEQYF
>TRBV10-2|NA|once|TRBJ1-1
TGCGCCAGCATACGCGGCACTGAAGCTTTCTTT
CASIRGTEAFF